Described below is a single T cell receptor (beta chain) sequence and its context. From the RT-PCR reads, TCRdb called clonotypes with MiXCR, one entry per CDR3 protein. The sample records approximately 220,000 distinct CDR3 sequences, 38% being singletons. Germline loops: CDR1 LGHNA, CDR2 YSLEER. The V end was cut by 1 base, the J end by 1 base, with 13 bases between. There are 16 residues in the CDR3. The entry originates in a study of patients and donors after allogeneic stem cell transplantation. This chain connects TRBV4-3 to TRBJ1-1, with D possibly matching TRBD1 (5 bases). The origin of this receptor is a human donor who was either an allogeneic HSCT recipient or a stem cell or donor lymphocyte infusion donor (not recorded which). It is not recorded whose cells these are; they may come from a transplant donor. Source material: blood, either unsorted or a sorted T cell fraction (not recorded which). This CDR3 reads CASSQGGTGRNTEAFF. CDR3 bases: TGCGCCAGCAGCCAAGGCGGGACGGGGCGGAACACTGAAGCTTTCTTT.